This entry concerns a single TCR beta chain. Its antigen is currently unknown. The germline V gene encodes CDR1 DFQATT and CDR2 SNEGSKA (reference sequence). This CDR3 region has 19 residues. J gave up 5 bases and V 1 base, and 16 bases lay outside the gene matches. The sample is drawn from a study of metastatic and nonmetastatic thyroid tumors. Study-wide background: Thyroid patients, malignant and benign, had repertoires compared across blood and tumor or nodule tissue.

General study results and limits: For both blood and tumor, malignant thyroid tumors reportedly showed significantly higher TCR beta diversity than benign nodules did.

Per the original data handling: What underpinned the distant-metastasis classifier for papillary thyroid cancer was the set of CDR3 differences across clinicopathological groups. TCRdb re-called the PCR reads with MiXCR. TCRdb, not the authors, supplied the V and J calls. The sample gives some 15,000 clones, 23% of which show up once; around 10% is in the top ten. No treatment had been given to any patient before thyroid surgery. The TCR comes from a female donor with papillary thyroid cancer or a benign thyroid nodule (not recorded which). Some clones in this sample may be carry-over from other donors' samples. The sample was tumor tissue. The chain recombines TRBV20-1 with TRBJ2-7; 14 positions match TRBD2. DNA of the CDR3: TGCAGTGCTAGAGGTTGGACCAGGGGGACTAGCGGGAGAGTCCACGAGCAGTACTTC. Protein product: CSARGWTRGTSGRVHEQYF.